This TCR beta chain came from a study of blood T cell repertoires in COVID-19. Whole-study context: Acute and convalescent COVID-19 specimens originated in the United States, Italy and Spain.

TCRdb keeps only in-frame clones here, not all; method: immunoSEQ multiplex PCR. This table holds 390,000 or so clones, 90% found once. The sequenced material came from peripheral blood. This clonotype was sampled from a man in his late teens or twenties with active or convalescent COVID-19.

The CDR3 here is CASNRGGEAFF. In DNA form, the CDR3 reads TGTGCCAGCAACCGCGGGGGAGAAGCTTTCTTT. J is TRBJ1-1 and V is TRBV12-3 or TRBV12-4; tentatively, D is TRBD1 (5 bases). The V gene lost 7 bases and the J gene lost 8 bases, with 11 bases spanning the gap. The length of the CDR3 is 11 residues.